The rows below give T cell receptor beta chains drawn from one sample of a study of memory CD4+ T cells and cytomegalovirus serostatus. The table came from immunoSEQ multiplex PCR; TCRdb's copy has only in-frame clones and leaves some out. The sample has 50,000 to 60,000 clones; about 86% are singletons. Sequenced input: memory CD4+ T cells from blood. Source of these receptors: an adult in good health and CMV-seropositive. Each CDR3 is given with its conserved first and last residue. Each record gives: clone size, D gene, V gene, J gene, CDR3 DNA, CDR3 protein. D genes are given only for firm matches. For some rows the clone size is stated as once, few or many, or as a class when expanded; others skip it.

NA,TRBD1,TRBV9,TRBJ2-3,TGTGCCAGCAGCGTAGGGGACAGGGGAGATACGCAGTATTTT,CASSVGDRGDTQYF
NA,NA,TRBV4-3,TRBJ2-5,TGCGCCAGCAGCCAAGATAGCGTGGGTTCCCAAGAGACCCAGTACTTC,CASSQDSVGSQETQYF
NA,TRBD1,TRBV7-9,TRBJ1-2,TGTGCCAGCAGCCGCCGCGGGACAGAGTATGGCTACACCTTC,CASSRRGTEYGYTF
NA,TRBD2,TRBV11-2,TRBJ2-6,TGTGCCAGCACCCTAGGTTGGGGTAGCGGGCGTGGGGCCAACGTCCTGACTTTC,CASTLGWGSGRGANVLTF
few,NA,TRBV27,TRBJ2-7,TGTGCCAGCAGTCCTCTCCCTTGGGTATCCGAGCAGTACTTC,CASSPLPWVSEQYF
NA,NA,TRBV7-6,TRBJ2-1,TGTGCCAGCAGCCAATTTGGGGCAGGGGTAGTCACTGAGCAGTTCTTC,CASSQFGAGVVTEQFF
NA,TRBD1,TRBV29-1,TRBJ2-3,TGCAGCGGCGAGGGAACAGGGGGAAATACGCAGTATTTT,CSGEGTGGNTQYF
once,NA,TRBV19,TRBJ2-3,TGTGCCAGTAGTATCCAGGGCAGCACAGATACGCAGTATTTT,CASSIQGSTDTQYF
NA,TRBD1,TRBV7-9,TRBJ2-4,TGTGCCAGCAGCTCCAGGACAGGGTTAGACATTCAGTACTTC,CASSSRTGLDIQYF
NA,TRBD1,TRBV15,TRBJ2-7,TGTGCCACCAGCAGCCGGGACAGGGCCTACGAGCAGTACTTC,CATSSRDRAYEQYF
few,NA,TRBV6-6,TRBJ1-5,TGTGCCAGCAGTCCCCTGGGAGGGGTCAATCAGCCCCAGCATTTT,CASSPLGGVNQPQHF
NA,TRBD2,TRBV4-3,TRBJ2-2,TGCGCCAGCAGCCACAGCGCGGGGGGGCTGAACACCGGGGAGCTGTTTTTT,CASSHSAGGLNTGELFF
NA,NA,TRBV7-6,TRBJ2-2,TGTGCCAGCAGTCCACGCGCCGGGGAGCTGTTTTTT,CASSPRAGELFF
NA,NA,TRBV18,TRBJ1-5,TGTGCCAGCTCACCGGGCGGAAGACAGGATCAGCCCCAGCATTTT,CASSPGGRQDQPQHF
once,NA,TRBV10-2,TRBJ2-7,TGCGCCAGCAGTGCCCCCACTAGCCGAAGGTACGGCGAGCAGTACTTC,CASSAPTSRRYGEQYF
once,TRBD1,TRBV7-9,TRBJ2-7,TGTGCCAGCAGCTTGACGGCTTGGGGGGGACAGGGAAGAAGCCACGAGCAGTACTTC,CASSLTAWGGQGRSHEQYF
NA,NA,TRBV27,TRBJ2-1,TGTGCCAGCAGTCGACTTAGTGTGAGAAACAATGAGCAGTTCTTC,CASSRLSVRNNEQFF
few,TRBD2,TRBV6-6,TRBJ2-1,TGTGCCAGCAGTTACGGCGGGGGGGCCTACAATGAGCAGTTCTTC,CASSYGGGAYNEQFF
NA,NA,TRBV6-6,TRBJ2-1,TGTGCCAGCAGTTACTCGAAGGGGGGTCGTATGGATGAGCAGTTCTTC,CASSYSKGGRMDEQFF
NA,NA,TRBV14,TRBJ1-2,TGTGCCAGCAGCCAAGATGTGGGGGGTTACGACTATGGCTACACCTTC,CASSQDVGGYDYGYTF
NA,NA,TRBV19,TRBJ2-7,TGTGCCAGTAGTAGTCGGCGGCGCGAGCAGTACTTC,CASSSRRREQYF
NA,TRBD1,TRBV2,TRBJ1-5,TGTGCCAGCAGTGAGGGCGGAAGGGGGCGAAATCAGCCCCAGCATTTT,CASSEGGRGRNQPQHF
few,TRBD1,TRBV5-6,TRBJ1-5,TGTGCCAGCAGCTCGACAGGGAGGTGGGGCAATCAGCCCCAGCATTTT,CASSSTGRWGNQPQHF
NA,TRBD1,TRBV9,TRBJ2-7,TGTGCCAGCAGCCCCGGGACAGGGGGCTTCGAGCAGTACTTC,CASSPGTGGFEQYF
NA,TRBD1,TRBV18,TRBJ1-1,TGTGCCAGCTCACCACCGAGCTCGAGGGGGCGGTCCACTGAAGCTTTCTTT,CASSPPSSRGRSTEAFF
NA,NA,TRBV5-1,TRBJ2-3,TGCGCCAGCAGCACTTCTAGCACAGATACGCAGTATTTT,CASSTSSTDTQYF
few,NA,TRBV28,TRBJ1-5,TGTGCCAGCAGTCGGAGGGCATACGATCAGCCCCAGCATTTT,CASSRRAYDQPQHF
NA,TRBD2,TRBV6-4,TRBJ2-3,TGTGCCAGCACCCACTGGAGCGGGAGACCAGATACGCAGTATTTT,CASTHWSGRPDTQYF
NA,TRBD2,TRBV27,TRBJ2-7,TGTGCCAGCAGGGCACTAGCGGGGGGGTACTACGAGCAGTACTTC,CASRALAGGYYEQYF
NA,TRBD1,TRBV7-2,TRBJ1-5,TGTGCCAGCAGCTTAAAAGGGGGCGGAAGCTATAGCAATCAGCCCCAGCATTTT,CASSLKGGGSYSNQPQHF
few,NA,TRBV7-2,TRBJ2-7,TGTGCCAGCAGCCCAGGGCCGGGCTACGAGCAGTACTTC,CASSPGPGYEQYF
NA,TRBD1,TRBV29-1,TRBJ2-1,TGCAGCGTCAAAGGGTCAGGGGGAAATGAGCAGTTCTTC,CSVKGSGGNEQFF
NA,NA,TRBV4-1,TRBJ2-5,TGCGCCAGCAGCCAAGGCGGGATCCGAGAGACCCAGTACTTC,CASSQGGIRETQYF
NA,TRBD1,TRBV19,TRBJ2-7,TGTGCCAGTAGCAGCAGGGGGATCTACGAGCAGTACTTC,CASSSRGIYEQYF
once,NA,TRBV7-9,TRBJ1-1,TGTGCCAGCAGCTTAAGGGGGTTAGACACTGAAGCTTTCTTT,CASSLRGLDTEAFF
NA,NA,TRBV7-2,TRBJ1-6,TGTGCCAGCAGCCCTACACGAGAATCACCCCTCCACTTT,CASSPTRESPLHF
NA,NA,TRBV6-5,TRBJ2-7,TGTGCCAGCAGTTACTCCGGGCCTAGCTCCTACGAGCAGTACTTC,CASSYSGPSSYEQYF
NA,TRBD2,TRBV10-2,TRBJ2-2,TGCGCCAGCACCTGGACTAGCGGGAGGGCCTTTTCAGGGGAGCTGTTTTTT,CASTWTSGRAFSGELFF
NA,TRBD2,TRBV19,TRBJ2-6,TGTGCCAGTAGCCTCGGGGGGGTTACCTTCTCTGGGGCCAACGTCCTGACTTTC,CASSLGGVTFSGANVLTF
NA,NA,TRBV6-1,TRBJ1-5,TGTGCCAGCAAGACGAACAGGGGCAATCAGCCCCAGCATTTT,CASKTNRGNQPQHF
NA,TRBD2,TRBV9,TRBJ2-3,TGTGCCAGCAGCGCCCGATCGGGACTAGCGGGGATCACAAGCACAGATACGCAGTATTTT,CASSARSGLAGITSTDTQYF
NA,NA,TRBV18,TRBJ2-1,TGTGCCAGCTCAGCTCACCATCCCAATGAGCAGTTCTTC,CASSAHHPNEQFF
NA,TRBD1,TRBV5-6,TRBJ2-7,TGTGCCAGCAGCTGGACAGGGGAAGGTAACAAGCAGTACTTC,CASSWTGEGNKQYF
NA,NA,TRBV5-1,TRBJ2-3,TGCGCCAGCAGCTTGGTCAGCCTCAACACAGATACGCAGTATTTT,CASSLVSLNTDTQYF
NA,NA,TRBV18,TRBJ2-5,TGTGCCAGCTCGCTGGCGGATTTTGGGACCCAGTACTTC,CASSLADFGTQYF
NA,NA,TRBV28,TRBJ1-1,TGTGCCAGCCTCCCGCCGGGGGGCACTGAAGCTTTCTTT,CASLPPGGTEAFF
NA,TRBD2,TRBV5-1,TRBJ2-3,TGCGCCAGCAGCTTGGTGGCTAGCGGGAGCGGTGCAGATACGCAGTATTTT,CASSLVASGSGADTQYF
once,NA,TRBV5-5,TRBJ2-2,TGTGCCAGCAGCTTCCGGAGCCTGACCGGGGAGCTGTTTTTT,CASSFRSLTGELFF
NA,NA,TRBV5-1,TRBJ1-1,TGCGCCAGCAATGGGGGGAACACTGAAGCTTTCTTT,CASNGGNTEAFF